This T cell receptor (beta chain) was recorded in a study of control samples from healthy donors and cancer patients. The CDR3 extends over 16 amino acids. Germline CDR1 SGHRS, CDR2 YFSETQ. V was shortened by 5 bases and J by 4 bases, with 21 bases between the two germline ends. The repertoire was sequenced with immunoSEQ multiplex PCR; TCRdb's copy has only in-frame clones and lacks some. Of about 95,000 clones listed, approximately 90% were seen once; the top ten hold about 0.92%. The J gene is TRBJ2-5, the V gene TRBV5-1, with D perhaps being TRBD1 or TRBD2 (7 bases each). The clonotype originates from a young woman in good health. Material: blood. This CDR3 reads CASRPRGEGAIETQYF. For the CDR3, the DNA is TGCGCCAGCAGACCGAGGGGGGAGGGGGCCATAGAGACCCAGTACTTC. Full variable domain (outside the CDR3, taken from reference TRBV5-1 and TRBJ2-5): KAGVTQTPRYLIKTRGQQVTLSCSPISGHRSVSWYQQTPGQGLQFLFEYFSETQRNKGNFPGRFSGRQFSNSRSEMNVSTLELGDSALYLCASRPRGEGAIETQYFGPGTRLLVL.